The rows below give T cell receptor beta chains drawn from one sample of a study of blood T cell repertoires in COVID-19. The method was immunoSEQ multiplex PCR; TCRdb's version includes in-frame clones alone and lacks a portion of them. The sample includes some 330,000 clones, approximately 92% of them seen just once. What was sequenced was PBMCs or T cells enriched from blood (not recorded which). The receptors come from a woman younger than 45 who had recovered from COVID-19. Both conserved end residues are part of each CDR3. A D gene is named only where the DNA matches it firmly. Only part of the rows carry a size: once, few, many, or a class if the clone is expanded.

clone_size | j_call | v_call | d_call | cdr3_nt | cdr3_aa
NA | TRBJ2-2 | TRBV7-8 | NA | TGTGCCAGCAGCTTCCGGGCGGGCAACACCGGGGAGCTGTTTTTT | CASSFRAGNTGELFF
NA | TRBJ1-2 | TRBV5-1 | NA | TGCGCCAGCATCTCCTCAGGGGCAGGCTACACCTTC | CASISSGAGYTF
NA | TRBJ1-6 | TRBV2 | NA | TGTGCCAGCAGTGCTTTAGGGGGATCAGGCAATTCACCCCTCCACTTT | CASSALGGSGNSPLHF
once | TRBJ1-1 | TRBV24-1 | NA | TGTGCCACCAGTGATTTAAGGGGTGAAGCTTTCTTT | CATSDLRGEAFF
NA | TRBJ1-5 | TRBV5-3 | TRBD1 | TGTGCCAGAAGCCCCGGACAGGGGGACCAGCCCCAGCATTTT | CARSPGQGDQPQHF
NA | TRBJ1-1 | TRBV3-1/TRBV3-2 | NA | TGTGCCAGCAGCCAAGCTACAGGGTGGGGGTTCACTGAAGCTTTCTTT | CASSQATGWGFTEAFF
NA | TRBJ2-7 | TRBV5-8 | NA | TGTGCCAGCACCTCTTGGTGGGGGGCCTACGAGCAGTACTTC | CASTSWWGAYEQYF
NA | TRBJ1-3 | TRBV3-1/TRBV3-2 | TRBD1 | TGTGCCAGCAGCAACGGACAGGGGAGTGGAAACACCATATATTTT | CASSNGQGSGNTIYF
NA | TRBJ1-4 | TRBV15 | NA | TGTGCCACCAGTCGATCTACCGGGGTGGAAAAACTGTTTTTT | CATSRSTGVEKLFF
NA | TRBJ1-2 | TRBV19 | NA | TGTGCCAGTAGTACTACGACAGGAAACTATGGCTACACCTTC | CASSTTTGNYGYTF
NA | TRBJ2-2 | TRBV9 | TRBD2 | TGTGCCAGCGCGGGAGGGGGGTACACCGGGGAGCTGTTTTTT | CASAGGGYTGELFF
few | TRBJ1-1 | TRBV28 | TRBD1 | TGTGCCAGCAGTCCAGGGGGCAGAAACACTGAAGCTTTCTTT | CASSPGGRNTEAFF
NA | TRBJ2-7 | TRBV5-4 | TRBD1 | TGTGCCAGCAGCCCATCTGGGACAGGGTTGGTCGAGCAGTACTTC | CASSPSGTGLVEQYF
few | TRBJ2-5 | TRBV4-3 | NA | TGCGCCAGCAGCCAAGATGGGTGGGCAGAAGAGACCCAGTACTTC | CASSQDGWAEETQYF
NA | TRBJ2-1 | TRBV11-1 | TRBD1 | TGTGCCAGCAGCTACGACAGGGGTGAATACAATGAGCAGTTCTTC | CASSYDRGEYNEQFF
NA | TRBJ2-5 | TRBV24-1 | NA | TGTGCCACCAGTGATTTCCGGGAGACCCAGTACTTC | CATSDFRETQYF
NA | TRBJ1-4 | TRBV4-2 | NA | TGTGCCAGCAGCCTGGGAGGGGACGCTGAAAAACTGTTTTTT | CASSLGGDAEKLFF
NA | TRBJ2-3 | TRBV3-1/TRBV3-2 | TRBD1 | TGTGCCAGCAGCCAGGAGGACAGGGTCACAGATACGCAGTATTTT | CASSQEDRVTDTQYF
NA | TRBJ2-7 | TRBV18 | NA | TGTGCCAGCTCACCACCTACGGGGTCGGGCTCCTACGAGCAGTACTTC | CASSPPTGSGSYEQYF
NA | TRBJ1-4 | TRBV5-1 | NA | TGCGCCAGCAGCTTGTGGTCAGGGGTTGGGGAAAAACTGTTTTTT | CASSLWSGVGEKLFF
NA | TRBJ2-7 | TRBV4-2 | TRBD1 | TGTGCCAGCAGCAATCCCGGGACAGTCTCCTACGAGCAGTACTTC | CASSNPGTVSYEQYF
few | TRBJ1-4 | TRBV4-3 | NA | TGCGCCAGCAGCCAAGATCCAGGCAGGGGTAGAGAAAAACTGTTTTTT | CASSQDPGRGREKLFF
NA | TRBJ1-6 | TRBV28 | TRBD1 | TGTGCCAGCACCTCTTATCGGCGGCAGGGGGCAGGTTCACCCCTCCACTTT | CASTSYRRQGAGSPLHF
NA | TRBJ2-6 | TRBV9 | NA | TGTGCCAGCAGCGTAATACAGGGCTCTGGGGCCAACGTCCTGACTTTC | CASSVIQGSGANVLTF
NA | TRBJ2-3 | TRBV27 | TRBD2 | TGTGCCAGCAGTCCGGAGCTCGTAGCGGGAGTATTCCCAGATACGCAGTATTTT | CASSPELVAGVFPDTQYF